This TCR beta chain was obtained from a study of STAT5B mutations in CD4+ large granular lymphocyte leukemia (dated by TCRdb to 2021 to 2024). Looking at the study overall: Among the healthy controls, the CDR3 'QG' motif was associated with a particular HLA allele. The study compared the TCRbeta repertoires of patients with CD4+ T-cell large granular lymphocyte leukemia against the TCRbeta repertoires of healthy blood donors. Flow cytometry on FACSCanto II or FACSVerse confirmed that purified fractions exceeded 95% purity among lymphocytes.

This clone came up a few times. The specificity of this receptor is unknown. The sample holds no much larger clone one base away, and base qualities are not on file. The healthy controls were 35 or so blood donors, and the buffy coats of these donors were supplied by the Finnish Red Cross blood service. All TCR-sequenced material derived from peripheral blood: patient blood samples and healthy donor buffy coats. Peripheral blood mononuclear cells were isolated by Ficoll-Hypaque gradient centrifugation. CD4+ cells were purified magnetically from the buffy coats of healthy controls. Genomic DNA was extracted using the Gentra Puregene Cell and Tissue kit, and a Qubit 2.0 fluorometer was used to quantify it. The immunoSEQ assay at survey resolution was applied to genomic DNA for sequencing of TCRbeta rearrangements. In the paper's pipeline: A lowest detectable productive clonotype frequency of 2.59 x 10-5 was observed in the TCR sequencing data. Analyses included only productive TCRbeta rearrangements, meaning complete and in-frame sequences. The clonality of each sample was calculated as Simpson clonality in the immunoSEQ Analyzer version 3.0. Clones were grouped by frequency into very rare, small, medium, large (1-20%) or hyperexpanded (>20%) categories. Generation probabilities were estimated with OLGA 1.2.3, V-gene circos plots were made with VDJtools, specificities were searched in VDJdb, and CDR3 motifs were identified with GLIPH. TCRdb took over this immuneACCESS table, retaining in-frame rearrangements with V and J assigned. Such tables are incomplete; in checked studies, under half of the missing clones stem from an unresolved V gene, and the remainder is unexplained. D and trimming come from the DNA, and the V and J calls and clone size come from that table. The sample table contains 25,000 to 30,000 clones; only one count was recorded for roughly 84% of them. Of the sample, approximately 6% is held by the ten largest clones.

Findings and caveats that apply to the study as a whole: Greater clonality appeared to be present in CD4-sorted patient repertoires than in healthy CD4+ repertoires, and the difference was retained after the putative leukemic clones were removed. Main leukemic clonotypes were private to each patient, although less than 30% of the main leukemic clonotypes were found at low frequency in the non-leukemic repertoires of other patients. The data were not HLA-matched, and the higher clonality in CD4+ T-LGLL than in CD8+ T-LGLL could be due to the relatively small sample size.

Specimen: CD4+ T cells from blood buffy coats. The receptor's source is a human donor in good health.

This receptor carries the CDR3 CASSSQPQHF. At the DNA level, the sequence is TGTGCCAGCAGTTCGCAGCCCCAGCATTTT. Recombination joined TRBV28 with TRBJ1-5, with the D gene call left open. V gives up 4 bases and J gives up 7 bases, and the segment between their germline ends measures 2 bases. The cysteine opens and the phenylalanine closes a CDR3 of 10 amino acids. Kept here is only the CDR3 DNA, which spans 30 bases and is read in frame from base 1. Sequences MDHEN (CDR1) and SYDVKM (CDR2) are obtained from the germline V gene.